The clone carrying this TCR beta chain was counted only a few times. The target antigen is unknown. TCRdb re-called the reads through MiXCR, storing one row per CDR3 protein. The repertoire holds about 830,000 distinct CDR3 sequences, with about 33% as singletons. Germline V gene lookup returns CDR1 SGHVS and CDR2 FNYEAQ. V was clipped by 2 bases and J by 0 bases, with 16 bases between them. This CDR3 has 17 residues. The data are from a study of T cell repertoires in cytomegalovirus infection. Whole-study context: Recently identified HLA-C-restricted CMV epitopes and well-studied HLA-B-restricted CMV epitopes were used by the study.

V is TRBV7-6 and J is TRBJ1-1; D may be TRBD1 (6 bases). The specimen comprised cultured CD8+ T cells from PBMCs, sampled from culture after CMV antigen stimulation. This clonotype was obtained from a human donor in good health (CMV status not recorded). Some clones in this sample may be carry-over from other donors' samples. In DNA form, the CDR3 reads TGTGCCAGCAGCTTATCCCCTCCGGACAGTCTGAACACTGAAGCTTTCTTT. It specifies CASSLSPPDSLNTEAFF.